The clone carrying this TCR beta chain was seen only once. Produced via immunoSEQ multiplex PCR; TCRdb's table is partial and in-frame only. The sample records 90,000 or so clones, 85% to 95% being singletons. The data were obtained in a study of T cell changes during pregnancy in multiple sclerosis. Per germline, CDR1 LNHNV and CDR2 YYDKDF (reference sequence). The V gene end was trimmed by 5 bases and the J gene end by 1 base; junction bases not matched to a gene: 2. This CDR3 has 14 residues. The sample was peripheral blood, taken after pregnancy. The receptor was isolated from a female donor in good health, enrolled as a control in a pregnancy study. The chain carries TRBV15 and TRBJ1-3; 7 nucleotides agree with TRBD1. The CDR3 region is CATSSGGSGNTIYF. The CDR3 DNA reads as TGTGCCACCAGCTCAGGGGGTTCTGGAAACACCATATATTTT. Full variable domain (missing parts from reference TRBV15 and TRBJ1-3): DAMVIQNPRYQVTQFGKPVTLSCSQTLNHNVMYWYQQKSSQAPKLLFHYYDKDFNNEADTPDNFQSRRPNTSFCFLDIRSPGLGDTAMYLCATSSGGSGNTIYFGEGSWLTVV.